Here is one T cell receptor (beta chain) with its context. Its target is unknown. These data belong to a study of cytotoxic CD8 clonotypes in ibrutinib-treated CLL. On the study more broadly: Among patients, around 25 responded partially and 2 completely; around 15 then stayed remitted and 12 progressed after median approximately 72 months. Study results and limitations: Patients showed higher baseline clonality than age-matched healthy donors, and it tracked circulating CD8+ T-cell counts.

Libraries of TCR beta were made from approximately 2.2 micrograms of genomic DNA that came from cryopreserved PBMCs. CDR3 length: 15 amino acids. V lost 3 bases, J lost 5 bases, and 8 bases stayed unmatched. The germline CDR1 and CDR2 sequences are SGDLS and YYNGEE. Assay: immunoSEQ multiplex PCR; the TCRdb copy retains only in-frame clones and omits some. The repertoire holds 330,000 or so clones, with approximately 67% as singletons. V gene TRBV9 combines with J gene TRBJ1-1; 9 positions match TRBD1. This specimen consisted of PBMCs, obtained after 36 months of ibrutinib treatment. The receptor's source is a human donor with chronic lymphocytic leukemia. CDR3 loop: CASSGAQGARTEAFF. CDR3 nucleotides: TGTGCCAGCAGCGGGGCACAGGGGGCGCGGACTGAAGCTTTCTTT.